Listed here are 2 T cell receptor beta chains from one sample, sequenced in a study of blood T cell repertoires in COVID-19. The repertoire was sequenced with immunoSEQ multiplex PCR; TCRdb's copy has only in-frame clones and lacks some. Of about 130,000 clones detected, roughly 90% appear once; the ten largest clones hold approximately 3.5%. Specimen: peripheral blood. The receptors were sampled from a man aged 45 to 65 with active COVID-19.

This clone was picked up one time. The J gene is TRBJ2-1, the V gene TRBV7-2; maybe TRBD2 (5 bases). Trimming stripped 5 bases from V and 4 bases from J, with 12 bases between. Looked up from germline, CDR1 is SGHTA and CDR2 is FQGNSA. The CDR3 loop spans 14 amino acids. The CDR3 region is CASSRPGGYNEQFF. The CDR3 nucleotides are TGTGCCAGCAGCAGGCCCGGAGGATACAATGAGCAGTTCTTC.

V usage is TRBV18 and J usage is TRBJ1-1, with D possibly TRBD1 on 6 matching bases. The CDR3 spans 14 residues. V was cut by 2 bases and J by 1 base, with 8 bases left in between. Per the germline V gene, CDR1 is KGHSH and CDR2 is LQKENI. The CDR3 nucleotides are TGTGCCAGCTCACCATTGGACAGGAACACTGAAGCTTTCTTT. Translation: CASSPLDRNTEAFF.